This TCR beta chain was identified during a study of blood T cells in healthy people across ages. Study outcomes and limitations: In long-lived donors, naive CD4+ cell counts and diversity exceeded those of aged donors.

Looked up from germline, CDR1 is DFQATT and CDR2 is SNEGSKA (reference sequence). The CDR3 extends over 13 amino acids. With regard to this clonotype: What it binds is not known.

The use of a sample-barcoded 5' primer and a J-beta primer mix characterized a second PCR of roughly 6 to 11 cycles. TCRdb re-analysed the 5' RACE reads in MiXCR, keeping a single row per CDR3 protein. The sample has about 930,000 distinct CDR3 sequences, roughly 28% seen once. These data were also filed under a second study, of T cells of mothers and their children. As that report states: Related and unrelated pairs show similar shaping of TCR recombination output by thymic selection.

Specimen: blood. J is TRBJ2-5 and V is TRBV20-1, with D possibly being TRBD2 (5 bases). This receptor was identified in a woman aged 40-49 years in good health. CDR3 sequence: CRVSRGGQETQYF. The DNA of the CDR3 is TGCAGGGTTAGCAGAGGAGGCCAAGAGACCCAGTACTTC.